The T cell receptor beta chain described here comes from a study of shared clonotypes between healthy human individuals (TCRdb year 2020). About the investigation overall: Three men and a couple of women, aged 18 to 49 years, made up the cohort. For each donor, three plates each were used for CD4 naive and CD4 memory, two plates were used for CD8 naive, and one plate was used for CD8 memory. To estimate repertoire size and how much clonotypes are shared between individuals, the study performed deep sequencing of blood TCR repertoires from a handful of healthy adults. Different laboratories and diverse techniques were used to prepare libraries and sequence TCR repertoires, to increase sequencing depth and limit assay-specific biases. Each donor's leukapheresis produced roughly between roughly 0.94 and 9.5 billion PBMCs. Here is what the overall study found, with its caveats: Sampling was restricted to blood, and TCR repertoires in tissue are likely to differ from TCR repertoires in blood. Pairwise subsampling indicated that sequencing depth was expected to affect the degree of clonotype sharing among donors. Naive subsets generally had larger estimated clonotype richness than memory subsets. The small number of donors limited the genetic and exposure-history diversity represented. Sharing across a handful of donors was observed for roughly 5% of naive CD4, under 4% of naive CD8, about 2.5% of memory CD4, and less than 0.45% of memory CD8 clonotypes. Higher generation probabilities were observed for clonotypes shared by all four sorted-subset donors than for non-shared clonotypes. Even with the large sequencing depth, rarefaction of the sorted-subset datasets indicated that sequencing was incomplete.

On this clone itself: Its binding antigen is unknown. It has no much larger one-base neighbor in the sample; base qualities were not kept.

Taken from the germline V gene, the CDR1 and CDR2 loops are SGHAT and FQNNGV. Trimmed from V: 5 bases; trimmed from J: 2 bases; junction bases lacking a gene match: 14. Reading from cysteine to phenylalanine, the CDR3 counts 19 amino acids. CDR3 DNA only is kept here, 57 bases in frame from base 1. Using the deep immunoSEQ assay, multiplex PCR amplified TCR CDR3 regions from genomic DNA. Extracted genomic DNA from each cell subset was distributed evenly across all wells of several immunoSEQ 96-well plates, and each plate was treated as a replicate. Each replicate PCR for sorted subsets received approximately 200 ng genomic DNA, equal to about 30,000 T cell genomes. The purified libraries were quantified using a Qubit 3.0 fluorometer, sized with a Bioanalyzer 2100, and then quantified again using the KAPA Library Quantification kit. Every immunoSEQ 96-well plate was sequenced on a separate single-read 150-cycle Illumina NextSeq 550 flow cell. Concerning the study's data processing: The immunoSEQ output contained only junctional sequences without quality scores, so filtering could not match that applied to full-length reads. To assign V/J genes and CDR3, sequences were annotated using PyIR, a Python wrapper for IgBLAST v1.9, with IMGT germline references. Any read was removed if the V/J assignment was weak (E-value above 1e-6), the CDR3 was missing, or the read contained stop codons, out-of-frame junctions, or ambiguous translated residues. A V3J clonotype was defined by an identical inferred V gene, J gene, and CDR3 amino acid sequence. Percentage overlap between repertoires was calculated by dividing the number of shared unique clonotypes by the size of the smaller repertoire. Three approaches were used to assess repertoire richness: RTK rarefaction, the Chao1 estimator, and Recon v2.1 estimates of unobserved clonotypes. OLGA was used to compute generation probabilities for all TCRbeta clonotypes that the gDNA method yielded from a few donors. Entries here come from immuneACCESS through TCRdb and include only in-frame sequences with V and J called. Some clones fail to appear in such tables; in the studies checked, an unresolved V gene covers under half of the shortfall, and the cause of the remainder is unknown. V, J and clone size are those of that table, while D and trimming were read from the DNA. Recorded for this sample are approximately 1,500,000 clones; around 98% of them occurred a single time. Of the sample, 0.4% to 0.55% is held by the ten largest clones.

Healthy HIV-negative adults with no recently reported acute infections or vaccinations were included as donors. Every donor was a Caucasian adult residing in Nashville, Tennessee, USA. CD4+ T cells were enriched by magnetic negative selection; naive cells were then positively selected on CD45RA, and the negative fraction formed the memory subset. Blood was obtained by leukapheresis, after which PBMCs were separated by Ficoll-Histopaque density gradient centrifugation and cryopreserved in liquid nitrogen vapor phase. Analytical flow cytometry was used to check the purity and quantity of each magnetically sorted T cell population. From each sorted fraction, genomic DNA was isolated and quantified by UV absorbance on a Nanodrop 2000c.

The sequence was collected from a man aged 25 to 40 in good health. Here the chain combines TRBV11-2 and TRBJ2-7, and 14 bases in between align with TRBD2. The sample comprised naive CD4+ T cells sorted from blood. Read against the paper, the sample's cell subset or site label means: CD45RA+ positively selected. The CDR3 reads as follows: CASSRETSGRAANTYEQYF. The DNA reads TGTGCCAGCAGCCGAGAGACTAGCGGGAGGGCAGCAAATACCTACGAGCAGTACTTC.